The 26 T cell receptor beta chains listed next were all sequenced from one sample in a study of CD4+ T cells in melanoma. Assay used: immunoSEQ multiplex PCR; TCRdb lists only in-frame clones, some missing. The data hold around 50,000 clones, with 85% to 90% observed a single time. The sample taken for sequencing was peripheral blood. The receptors shown here come from a human donor with melanoma.

The V and J genes are TRBV2 and TRBJ1-1; D is undetermined. V lost 5 bases and J lost 0, with 16 bases in between. The CDR3 is made up of 16 amino acids. Germline V CDR1 and CDR2: SNHLY, FYNNEI. CDR3 sequence reads: CASSTFDDRVNTEAFF. DNA for the CDR3: TGTGCCAGCAGTACCTTTGATGATAGGGTGAACACTGAAGCTTTCTTT.

This clone was seen a single time. The chain employs TRBV19 and TRBJ2-3; no clear D gene. V was shortened by 5 bases and J by 0 bases, with 9 bases between the two germline ends. The CDR3 is made up of 14 amino acids. Germline loops: CDR1 LNHDA, CDR2 SQIVND (reference sequence). As DNA, the CDR3 is TGTGCCAGTAGTGCCACCTCTAGCACAGATACGCAGTATTTT. Protein product: CASSATSSTDTQYF.

This chain connects TRBV5-5 to TRBJ2-3; a weak D match, TRBD1 (6 bases). V gave up 4 bases and J gave up 0 bases, with 12 bases separating them. This CDR3 has 15 amino acids. Germline-derived CDR1 and CDR2 are SGHKS and YYEKEE (reference sequence). CDR3 in DNA: TGTGCCAGCAGCCTTAGGACAGCTAGCACAGATACGCAGTATTTT. It specifies CASSLRTASTDTQYF. The full variable domain, rest sourced from reference TRBV5-5 and TRBJ2-3, is DAGVTQSPTHLIKTRGQQVTLRCSPISGHKSVSWYQQVLGQGPQFIFQYYEKEERGRGNFPDRFSARQFPNYSSELNVNALLLGDSALYLCASSLRTASTDTQYFGPGTRLTVL.

The CDR3 coding sequence is TGTGCCAGCAGTTTTGGACAGGGGCAGGACGAGCAGTACTTC. Translating gives CASSFGQGQDEQYF. The chain carries TRBV28 and TRBJ2-7, with 9 bases matching TRBD1. With 3 bases clipped from V and 5 bases from J, the junction kept 5 bases outside the gene matches. This CDR3 comprises 14 residues. From germline, CDR1 is MDHEN and CDR2 SYDVKM.

The chain employs TRBV6-5 and TRBJ2-7; D might be TRBD2 (5 bases). CDR1 and CDR2 from the germline V gene are MNHEY and SVGAGI. Trimming shortened V by 1 base and J by 3 bases, and 7 bases separated the two germline ends. This CDR3 region has 13 residues. The CDR3 reads CASSYLGSYEQYF. The CDR3 DNA reads TGTGCCAGCAGTTACTTAGGGAGCTACGAGCAGTACTTC.

About this clone itself: This likely comes from a read error, as the CDR3 has no conserved phenylalanine or tryptophan at its end. The rearrangement joins TRBV19 to TRBJ1-2; unclear D gene. The CDR3 covers 13 residues. Trimming removed 9 bases at V and 2 bases at J, with 13 bases between. CDR1 is LNHDA, CDR2 SQIVND, per germline (reference sequence). CDR3 sequence (DNA): TGTGCCAGCATGAGTGTTTCCAACTATGGCTACACCCTC. It codes for CASMSVSNYGYTL.

The V and J genes are TRBV30 and TRBJ2-4, with D uncertain. Germline CDR1 reads GTSNPN; CDR2 reads SVGIG (reference sequence). The CDR3 consists of 14 residues. V was shortened by 5 bases and J by 0 bases, with 11 bases between the two germline ends. DNA of the CDR3: TGTGCCTGGGCTGATGACCTAGCCAAAAACATTCAGTACTTC. This gives the protein CAWADDLAKNIQYF.

Here the CDR3 DNA reads TGTGCCAGCAGTCCCGATTTTGGGGAGCAGTACTTC. Amino acids: CASSPDFGEQYF. The chain recombines TRBV5-4 with TRBJ2-7; D remains ambiguous. The CDR3 consists of 12 residues. Trimming removed 5 bases from V and 7 bases from J, with 13 bases in between. Germline lookup yields CDR1 SGHNT and CDR2 YYREEE (reference sequence). Drawing the rest from reference TRBV5-4 and TRBJ2-7, the complete variable domain is ETGVTQSPTHLIKTRGQQVTLRCSSQSGHNTVSWYQQALGQGPQFIFQYYREEENGRGNFPPRFSGLQFPNYSSELNVNALELDDSALYLCASSPDFGEQYFGPGTRLTVT.

The chain combines TRBV11-2 with TRBJ1-1, with D possibly TRBD1 on 5 matching bases. The V gene lost 0 bases and the J gene lost 0 bases, with 8 bases spanning the gap. The germline CDR1 and CDR2 sequences are SGHAT and FQNNGV. The CDR3 loop spans 15 amino acids. In DNA form, the CDR3 reads TGTGCCAGCAGCTTAGAGGGGGAAATGAACACTGAAGCTTTCTTT. Its protein is CASSLEGEMNTEAFF.

V usage is TRBV15 and J usage is TRBJ1-1; 10 bases fit TRBD1. The CDR3 contains 15 residues. V was pared by 3 bases and J by 3 bases, with 4 bases of the junction left unmatched. Germline V gene sequence: CDR1 LNHNV, CDR2 YYDKDF (reference sequence). CDR3 coding DNA: TGTGCCACCAGCAGGAGAGACAGGGGGCACACTGAAGCTTTCTTT. Translating it yields CATSRRDRGHTEAFF.

This clone was observed a handful of times. The rearrangement joins TRBV30 to TRBJ2-7; D not certain. Germline loops: CDR1 GTSNPN, CDR2 SVGIG (reference sequence). V lost 3 bases to trimming and J lost 3 bases, with 6 bases between them. CDR3 length: 11 residues. The CDR3 DNA sequence: TGTGCCTGGAGGGATAACTACGAGCAGTACTTC. Translation: CAWRDNYEQYF.

This CDR3 reads CASSKEGGEKLFF. The CDR3 DNA is TGTGCCAGCAGCAAGGAGGGGGGCGAAAAACTGTTTTTT. This rearrangement joins TRBV7-3 to TRBJ1-4; D possibly corresponds to TRBD1 (6 bases). The length of the CDR3 is 13 residues. The ends were cut back, 5 bases at V and 8 bases at J, with 12 bases in the middle. Germline loops: CDR1 SGHTA, CDR2 FQGTGA.

This chain joins TRBV5-1 and TRBJ2-7; D tentatively reads TRBD1 or TRBD2 (5 bases each). The V and J ends lost 7 bases and 2 bases respectively, with 13 bases between them. This CDR3 is built from 13 residues. Germline V gene sequence: CDR1 SGHRS, CDR2 YFSETQ. The CDR3 is CASAGTDPYEQYF. Written as DNA, the CDR3 is TGCGCCAGCGCCGGGACGGACCCCTACGAGCAGTACTTC.

CDR3 DNA: TGTGCCAGCAGCCAAGGGTTAGCTTATGGCTACACCTTC. Translating it yields CASSQGLAYGYTF. V gene TRBV4-2 combines with J gene TRBJ1-2; D not resolved. The CDR3 runs 13 residues. V gave up 1 base and J gave up 5 bases, with 8 bases separating them. CDR1 is LGHNA, CDR2 YNFKEQ, per germline.

This clone was recorded only once. The chain joins TRBV5-1 to TRBJ1-2; D possibly corresponds to TRBD1 (5 bases). The CDR3 has 19 residues. Trimming took off 0 bases at V and 2 bases at J, with 23 bases between the two ends. Germline V lookup: CDR1 SGHRS, CDR2 YFSETQ. CDR3 DNA: TGCGCCAGCAGCTTGGGTGGCCAGGGCAGGAGCCTCCAGAACTATGGCTACACCTTC. It encodes CASSLGGQGRSLQNYGYTF.

This CDR3 is CASSLVSSMDEQYF. CDR3 nucleotides: TGTGCCAGCAGCTTAGTATCGTCCATGGACGAGCAGTACTTC. The genes are TRBV7-9 and TRBJ2-5; the D is unclear. With the DNA end fitting TRBJ2-7 better, the J assignment may be wrong. The CDR3 sequence is 14 residues long. Germline V gene lookup returns CDR1 SEHNR and CDR2 FQNEAQ (reference sequence).

The chain combines TRBV11-2 with TRBJ2-1; 8 bases line up with TRBD2. J gave up 4 bases and V 0 bases, and 5 bases lay outside the gene matches. CDR1 SGHAT and CDR2 FQNNGV come from the germline V gene. The CDR3 is 16 residues long. The CDR3 loop reads CASSLDGGGPYNEQFF. CDR3 nucleotide sequence: TGTGCCAGCAGCTTAGACGGCGGGGGGCCATACAATGAGCAGTTCTTC.

This chain uses TRBV30 with TRBJ1-5; D gene ambiguous. The CDR3 has 12 residues. V shed 6 bases and J shed 4 bases, with 10 bases lying between them. Germline V CDR1 and CDR2: GTSNPN, SVGIG (reference sequence). CDR3 amino acids: CACREGNQPQHF. CDR3 in DNA: TGTGCCTGTAGGGAGGGAAATCAGCCCCAGCATTTT.

V usage is TRBV19 and J usage is TRBJ1-3, with 9 bases lining up with TRBD1. Trimming cost V 4 bases and J 1 base; bases outside gene matches: 5. This CDR3 has 16 residues. Germline V gene sequence: CDR1 LNHDA, CDR2 SQIVND (reference sequence). CDR3 DNA: TGTGCCAGTAGTAAGGACAGGGGACCATCTGGAAACACCATATATTTT. Translating gives CASSKDRGPSGNTIYF.

The chain employs TRBV11-2 and TRBJ1-3; 8 bases align to TRBD1. The CDR3 loop spans 15 amino acids. With V trimmed by 5 bases and J by 4 bases, 7 bases remained unmatched. Germline lookup yields CDR1 SGHAT and CDR2 FQNNGV. CDR3 loop: CASSVQGAGGNTIYF. CDR3 in DNA: TGTGCCAGCAGCGTCCAGGGGGCTGGGGGAAACACCATATATTTT.

The rearrangement joins TRBV25-1 to TRBJ1-6; D not certain. The CDR3 covers 14 residues. Trimming removed 4 bases at V and 8 bases at J, with 12 bases between. Germline loops: CDR1 MGHDK, CDR2 SYGVNS. The CDR3 DNA is TGTGCCAGCAGTGCCGACCAACGGTATTCACCCCTCCACTTT. It specifies CASSADQRYSPLHF. The full variable domain, in which reference TRBV25-1 and TRBJ1-6 provide the parts outside the CDR3, is EADIYQTPRYLVIGTGKKITLECSQTMGHDKMYWYQQDPGMELHLIHYSYGVNSTEKGDLSSESTVSRIRTEHFPLTLESARPSHTSQYLCASSADQRYSPLHFGNGTRLTVT.

Worth noting for this clone: Other DNA sequences of this sample code for an identical CDR3. This chain uses TRBV5-4 with TRBJ2-5; 10 nucleotides line up with TRBD2. V lost 5 bases and J lost 5; bases outside the gene matches: 3. This CDR3 comprises 13 residues. Per the germline V gene, CDR1 is SGHNT and CDR2 is YYREEE (reference sequence). The CDR3 nucleotides read TGTGCCAGCAGACTAGCGGGATCTGAGACCCAGTACTTC. Translated, it gives CASRLAGSETQYF.

CDR3 sequence reads: CASSLEQGNGYTF. The CDR3 coding sequence is TGTGCCAGCAGCTTGGAACAGGGTAACGGCTACACCTTC. The chain joins TRBV5-6 to TRBJ1-2; tentative D call: TRBD1 (6 bases). The V and J ends lost 0 bases and 8 bases respectively, with 11 bases between them. This CDR3 region has 13 residues. Germline lookup yields CDR1 SGHDT and CDR2 YYEEEE.

The chain couples TRBV18 to TRBJ1-2, with no clear D. The CDR3 loop spans 15 amino acids. Trimming took 5 bases from V and 0 from J, leaving 13 bases between them. The germline V gene encodes CDR1 KGHSH and CDR2 LQKENI. CDR3 residues: CASSETRNSNYGYTF. CDR3 DNA sequence: TGTGCCAGCTCAGAAACAAGGAACTCTAACTATGGCTACACCTTC.

The chain carries TRBV7-9 and TRBJ2-5; D is unclear. The J call is doubtful: the DNA matches TRBJ2-7 better. The CDR3 spans 12 residues. Germline V gene data show CDR1 as SEHNR and CDR2 as FQNEAQ (reference sequence). The CDR3 sequence is CASSSDYYEQYF. CDR3 in DNA: TGTGCCAGCAGCTCGGATTACTACGAGCAGTACTTC.

This clone has a single count. The CDR3 loop reads CASSGSGTSSYEQYF. CDR3 in DNA: TGTGCCAGCAGCGGCTCCGGGACTAGCTCCTACGAGCAGTACTTC. The chain combines TRBV9 with TRBJ2-7; TRBD2 matches 8 bases. Germline-derived CDR1 and CDR2 are SGDLS and YYNGEE. The CDR3 runs to 15 residues. V lost 3 bases to trimming and J lost 0 bases; unmatched junction nucleotides: 5.